This T cell receptor beta chain is drawn from a study of beta chain features in type 1 diabetes (dated by TCRdb to 2016 to 2019). For context, the study as a whole: Patients and healthy donors did not differ in mean age, gender distribution, total cell number or subset yield. A total of some 100,000,000 sorted cells were examined across all samples, and a strong correlation was observed between cell number per subset and RNA yield. In the study, TCRB repertoires of sorted circulating CD4+ T cell subsets from recently diagnosed type 1 diabetes patients were compared with those of matched healthy donors. Regulatory and stem cell-like memory subsets were isolated from only 8 patients and 8 healthy donors, whereas naive and central memory subsets came from all 28 donors. Beyond this particular receptor, the publication reports: Sequencing cDNA rather than genomic DNA could over-represent highly expressing activated cells, although activation and CD3 levels did not differ between groups. PCR might favor shorter templates, but patient and control samples were amplified and corrected together, so any skew would affect both groups equally. Type 1 diabetes patients showed a moderate but significant shortening of TCRB CDR3 length in all four CD4+ subsets. At VDJ recombination sites, patients with type 1 diabetes made fewer insertions and deleted more nucleotides, a pattern implying thymic rearrangement abnormalities. Because small numbers of individuals were included in the HLA sub-analyses, any influence of HLA type on TCRB rearrangement was left unresolved. Naive, central memory and regulatory TCRB repertoires appeared to be more alike among patients than among healthy donors.

Each donor gave one peripheral blood draw, averaging approximately 0.12 L, which was collected into heparinised tubes. A BD FACSAria II and a panel including CD45RO, CCR7, CD25, CD127, CD95 and CD27 were used to sort naive, central memory, regulatory and stem cell-like memory CD4+ T cells. A purity above 98% was achieved for all sorted populations. PBMCs were separated immediately by Lymphoprep density gradient centrifugation and were stained directly, without being cultured. So that batch effects would be minimized, each experiment stained and sorted samples in pairs, pairing one healthy donor with one patient. This clone turned up a few times. Its antigen is unknown. Base qualities were left out, and no much larger clone turns up one base away. All of the isolated RNA was reverse transcribed with the High Capacity cDNA Reverse Transcription Kit, so expressed TCRB transcripts were sequenced. Deep immunoSEQ sequencing was applied to naive, central memory and regulatory T cell samples, giving an average of roughly 3.5 million total reads per sample. Sorted cells were lysed in RLT buffer, and RNA was extracted using DNase-treated RNeasy Micro or Mini kits according to cell number. To prevent cross-contamination, each cell subset was processed individually, whereas patient and healthy donor samples were processed jointly. The immunoSEQ multiplex PCR was used to amplify TCRB sequences from cDNA, yielding 87-bp fragments that span the CDR3 region. Sequencing of the amplicons was performed on the Illumina HiSeq platform. The authors' pipeline ran thus. PCR bias was computationally corrected using synthetic template baselines, reads within Hamming distance 2 were collapsed, and singletons that could not be merged were discarded. By aligning reads against IMGT, V, D and J genes, CDR3 length, and insertions or deletions at six rearrangement sites were assigned. Within each subset, clonotype counts were normalized to sorted cell number, and only after that were true diversity and Gini coefficients computed with the tcR R package. Repertoire sharing was quantified using the overlap coefficient calculated on TCRB nucleotide sequences. Out-of-frame TCRB sequences from naive cells were analyzed as a proxy for the pre-selection repertoire. In its TCRdb copy, this immuneACCESS table keeps in-frame sequences only and misses some clones. Where compared with another copy, unresolved V genes explain less than half of these, and the others have no known cause. The DNA was the basis for D and trimming; V, J and clone size are from that table. Here the sample has around 300,000 clones; 15% occur a single time. Of the sample, approximately 0.015% is held by the ten largest clones.

Via the germline V gene, CDR1 is LGHNA and CDR2 YSLEER. The CDR3 numbers 14 residues from cysteine through phenylalanine. Only the CDR3 DNA stays, 42 bases, in frame from base 1. V is shortened by 0 bases, J by 8 bases, and the region joining them spans 10 bases. This receptor chain uses TRBV4-3 and TRBJ1-4, and TRBD1 may be the D gene, going by 5 matching bases. Sequenced sample: naive CD4+ T cells from blood. This sample's cell subset or site label indicates: true naive CD4+ T cells. This sequence was found in a man between 18 and 35 years old with type 1 diabetes. The nucleotide sequence is given as TGCGCCAGCAGCCAAGAGGGGCTAGGGGAAAAACTGTTTTTT. Its protein reads: CASSQEGLGEKLFF.